Listed here are 17 T cell receptor beta chains from one sample, sequenced in a study of blood T cell repertoires in COVID-19. TCRdb's copy holds only in-frame clones and misses some; the assay was immunoSEQ multiplex PCR. Altogether over 200,000 clones are present, around 80% being singletons, with the ten largest covering approximately 12%. Sequencing was performed on peripheral blood. These receptors were collected from a woman between 35 and 50 years old with acute or convalescent COVID-19.

The V gene is TRBV6-6, the J gene TRBJ2-7, with a tentative D call TRBD1 (5 bases). Germline V CDR1 and CDR2: MNHNY, SVGAGI (reference sequence). The CDR3 consists of 13 residues. Trimming stripped 0 bases from V and 6 bases from J, with 9 bases between. The CDR3 DNA follows: TGTGCCAGCAGTTACTCTCCCACAGGCGAGCAGTACTTC. Amino acids: CASSYSPTGEQYF.

This chain connects TRBV6-4 to TRBJ1-2; 11 nucleotides match TRBD1. Germline-derived CDR1 and CDR2 are MRHNA and SNTAGT. After removal of 2 bases from V and 6 bases from J, the junction contained 2 bases not matched to a gene. The CDR3 runs to 14 residues. CDR3 in DNA: TGTGCCAGCAGTGACACGGACAGGGGGCATGGCTACACCTTC. Amino acid sequence: CASSDTDRGHGYTF.

This sequence joins TRBV5-1 and TRBJ2-3, with 8 bases fitting TRBD2. The V segment lost 4 bases and the J segment 5 bases; nucleotides outside the gene matches: 6. This CDR3 is built from 14 residues. Germline-derived CDR1 and CDR2 are SGHRS and YFSETQ. The CDR3 DNA is TGCGCCAGCAGCCCGGGGGGGCCATTAGATACGCAGTATTTT. Protein product: CASSPGGPLDTQYF. Full variable domain (rest looked up from reference TRBV5-1 and TRBJ2-3): KAGVTQTPRYLIKTRGQQVTLSCSPISGHRSVSWYQQTPGQGLQFLFEYFSETQRNKGNFPGRFSGRQFSNSRSEMNVSTLELGDSALYLCASSPGGPLDTQYFGPGTRLTVL.

For the CDR3, the DNA is TGTGCCAGCAGCTCCGCACTAGCGGGACCTAGCACAGATACGCAGTATTTT. Amino acid sequence: CASSSALAGPSTDTQYF. The V call is TRBV13, the J call TRBJ2-3; 10 bases fit TRBD2. The CDR3 extends over 17 amino acids. The germline V gene has CDR1 PRHDT and CDR2 FYEKMQ (reference sequence). V lost 4 bases to trimming and J lost 0 bases; unmatched junction nucleotides: 7.

This chain connects TRBV4-1 to TRBJ2-7, with D possibly matching TRBD2 (5 bases). From germline, CDR1 is MGHRA and CDR2 YSYEKL. The ends were cut back, 0 bases at V and 0 bases at J, with 9 bases in the middle. The CDR3 loop spans 15 amino acids. The CDR3 is CASSQDEGPSYEQYF. In DNA, the CDR3 is TGCGCCAGCAGCCAAGATGAGGGTCCCTCCTACGAGCAGTACTTC.

The V and J genes are TRBV18 and TRBJ1-2, with D tentatively TRBD1 (6 bases). Germline CDR1 KGHSH, CDR2 LQKENI. Trimming left V 3 bases short and J 3 bases short, with 11 bases between. The CDR3 has 14 amino acids. The CDR3, as DNA: TGTGCCAGCTCACCCAACAGACAGGACTATGGCTACACCTTC. Translating gives CASSPNRQDYGYTF.

The chain recombines TRBV28 with TRBJ1-2; maybe TRBD1 (6 bases). The CDR3 consists of 12 residues. Germline loops: CDR1 MDHEN, CDR2 SYDVKM. Trimming removed 5 bases from V and 7 bases from J, with 11 bases in between. This CDR3 is CASSKTGGGYTF. Written as DNA, the CDR3 is TGTGCCAGCAGTAAGACAGGTGGTGGCTACACCTTC.

The V gene is TRBV3-1 (or the pseudogene TRBV3-2), the J gene TRBJ1-1; unclear D gene. CDR3 length: 13 residues. Trimming removed 5 bases at V and 1 base at J, with 8 bases between. Germline V CDR1 and CDR2: LGHDT, YNNKEL (reference sequence). The CDR3 spells CASSIRQNTEAFF. CDR3 coding DNA: TGTGCCAGCAGCATCCGACAGAACACTGAAGCTTTCTTT.

The J gene is TRBJ2-1, the V gene TRBV21-1; the table gives TRBD2 as D, unverified against the DNA. TRBV21-1 constitutes a pseudogene. The CDR3 consists of 16 residues. CDR3 sequence reads: CASAIAGASSYNEQFF. The CDR3 nucleotides are TGTGCCAGCGCTATAGCGGGGGCCAGCTCCTACAATGAGCAGTTCTTC.

J is TRBJ1-1 and V is TRBV10-1; possible D gene TRBD1, 5 bases. This CDR3 comprises 13 residues. CDR1 WNHNN and CDR2 SYGVQD come from the germline V gene (reference sequence). Between the trimmed V and J ends, which lost 5 bases and 3 bases, there was a span of 10 bases. The CDR3 coding sequence is TGCGCCAGCAGTCTTGAAGGGGACACTGAAGCTTTCTTT. This encodes CASSLEGDTEAFF.

The rearrangement uses TRBV5-1 and TRBJ2-7, with 12 nucleotides matching TRBD1. Germline V gene lookup returns CDR1 SGHRS and CDR2 YFSETQ. V was clipped by 4 bases and J by 6 bases; unmatched bases: 5. This CDR3 is built from 14 residues. The CDR3 region has the DNA TGCGCCAGCAGCCCTGGGACAGGGGGCGGCGAGCAGTACTTC. Encoded protein: CASSPGTGGGEQYF.

This rearrangement joins TRBV5-5 to TRBJ1-1; TRBD1 matches 8 bases. CDR3 length: 16 residues. Unmatched junction bases numbered 12, after V lost 3 bases and J lost 5 bases. Germline CDR1 reads SGHKS; CDR2 reads YYEKEE (reference sequence). CDR3: CASSSIFPDRGTEAFF. The CDR3 DNA reads TGTGCCAGCAGCTCAATCTTTCCCGACAGGGGAACTGAAGCTTTCTTT. Full variable domain (outside the CDR3, taken from reference TRBV5-5 and TRBJ1-1): DAGVTQSPTHLIKTRGQQVTLRCSPISGHKSVSWYQQVLGQGPQFIFQYYEKEERGRGNFPDRFSARQFPNYSSELNVNALLLGDSALYLCASSSIFPDRGTEAFFGQGTRLTVV.

This clone was observed a few times. This chain uses TRBV3-1 (or the pseudogene TRBV3-2) with TRBJ2-5; TRBD1 might be the D (6 bases). The V gene's germline CDR1 is LGHDT and CDR2 YNNKEL (reference sequence). CDR3 length equals 12 residues. V lost 8 bases, J lost 5 bases, and 12 bases lay in between. The CDR3 DNA is TGTGCCAGCGAGGACAGACGGGAGACCCAGTACTTC. It codes for CASEDRRETQYF.

The table lists this clone with a count of one. The chain couples TRBV6-2 or TRBV6-3 to TRBJ2-5, with 9 bases that match TRBD1. Germline assignment: CDR1 MNHEY and CDR2 SVGEGT. The CDR3 is 14 amino acids. Germline trimming cut 5 bases from V and 7 bases from J; bases unmatched to any gene: 8. As DNA, the CDR3 is TGTGCCAGCAGTCGCGACAGGGGGAAGGGGACCCAGTACTTC. This sequence encodes CASSRDRGKGTQYF.

With regard to this clone: Within the sample, other DNA sequences also encode this same CDR3. The genes are TRBV6-5 and TRBJ1-2; D is uncertain. V lost 5 bases to trimming and J lost 8 bases, with 12 bases between them. This CDR3 region has 12 residues. CDR1 MNHEY and CDR2 SVGAGI come from the germline V gene. The CDR3 sequence is CASSPTGYGYTF. The CDR3, as DNA: TGTGCCAGCAGTCCGACCGGGTACGGCTACACCTTC.

The chain couples TRBV11-3 to TRBJ2-3; 12 bases map to TRBD2. The V segment lost 2 bases and the J segment 6 bases; nucleotides outside the gene matches: 9. Per the germline V gene, CDR1 is SGHNT and CDR2 is YENEEA. The CDR3 is 17 amino acids. Written as DNA, the CDR3 is TGTGCCAGCAGCTTAACCGGACTAGCGGGGTGGACGGATACGCAGTATTTT. It codes for CASSLTGLAGWTDTQYF.

On this clone: Other DNA sequences of this sample code for an identical CDR3. This sequence joins TRBV5-8 and TRBJ2-1, with 10 positions matching TRBD1. The CDR3 length is 15 residues. The germline V gene has CDR1 SGHTS and CDR2 YDEGEE. J gave up 2 bases and V 2 bases, and 1 base lay outside the gene matches. The CDR3 DNA sequence: TGTGCCAGCAGCTTAGGACAGGGGGCCTACAATGAGCAGTTCTTC. It yields the protein CASSLGQGAYNEQFF.